These 5 T cell receptor beta chains were sequenced from one sample in a study of blood T cell repertoires in COVID-19. Some clones are missing from TCRdb's copy, which holds only in-frame ones; the method was immunoSEQ multiplex PCR. The sample contains around 180,000 clones, more than 75% of which appear only once. Input material: PBMCs or T cells enriched from blood (not recorded which). These receptors were collected from a woman aged 25-40 years who had recovered from COVID-19.

The chain employs TRBV28 and TRBJ1-2, with D possibly being TRBD1 (6 bases). CDR3 length: 13 amino acids. V lost 5 bases and J lost 4, with 11 bases in between. Germline CDR1 reads MDHEN; CDR2 reads SYDVKM. Here the CDR3 reads CASSEGVVYGYTF. DNA for the CDR3: TGTGCCAGCAGTGAGGGGGTGGTCTATGGCTACACCTTC.

This clone showed up just a few times. This chain connects TRBV7-9 to TRBJ2-1; the D gene is possibly TRBD1 (6 bases). The germline V and J ends were trimmed by 3 bases and 14 bases, with 17 bases remaining between them. CDR3 length equals 13 residues. Germline loops: CDR1 SEHNR, CDR2 FQNEAQ (reference sequence). The CDR3 DNA reads TGTGCCAGCAGCTTCGCCCTTGGACAGACGAAGTTCTTC. Translating gives CASSFALGQTKFF.

The rearrangement links TRBV18 to TRBJ2-6, with 11 bases that match TRBD1. The CDR3 has 19 residues. The germline CDR1 and CDR2 sequences are KGHSH and LQKENI. With 4 bases clipped from V and 4 bases from J, the junction kept 12 bases outside the gene matches. The CDR3 is CASSLKLDRGPDGANVLTF. The CDR3 nucleotides read TGTGCCAGCTCACTCAAACTGGACAGGGGGCCAGACGGGGCCAACGTCCTGACTTTC.

The V and J genes are TRBV7-8 and TRBJ1-5; 10 nucleotides agree with TRBD1. The CDR3 totals 16 residues. V trimming: 4 bases; J trimming: 6 bases; junction bases outside the gene matches: 9. The germline V gene has CDR1 SGHVS and CDR2 FQNEAQ. The CDR3 DNA reads as TGTGCCAGCAGCTCCGGAGAAGACAGGGGGCCTCAGCCCCAGCATTTT. It specifies CASSSGEDRGPQPQHF.

The CDR3 is CASSLEGGAGDTQYF. The CDR3 DNA reads TGTGCCAGCAGCTTAGAAGGGGGCGCGGGAGATACGCAGTATTTT. This chain links TRBV7-2 with TRBJ2-3, with 7 bases lining up with TRBD1. The CDR3 loop spans 15 amino acids. The V gene's germline CDR1 is SGHTA and CDR2 FQGNSA. The junction had 6 bases not matched to a gene; V was cut back by 1 base and J by 5 bases.